The clone carrying this T cell receptor beta chain was seen ten or more times. What it recognizes is unknown. Libraries of TCR beta came from quantitative 5'-RACE with molecular barcodes. TCRdb reprocessed the 5' RACE reads with MiXCR, giving one entry per CDR3 protein. The sample includes about 240,000 distinct CDR3 sequences, 7% to 10% of them seen just once. The CDR3 totals 15 residues. The germline CDR1 and CDR2 sequences are DFQATT and SNEGSKA (reference sequence). Between the trimmed V and J ends, which lost 1 base and 0 bases, there was a span of 11 bases. These data originate in a study of CD8 T cells in ankylosing spondylitis. Overall study findings and caveats: About 8 highly homologous variants made up a TCR beta motif that seemed to typify ankylosing spondylitis blood. Reportedly, matched ankylosing spondylitis synovial fluid was significantly enriched for disease-linked clones.

The chain has TRBV20-1 and TRBJ2-3; D is possibly TRBD1 (6 bases). The sequenced material came from blood, either unsorted or a sorted T cell fraction (not recorded which). This TCR came from a female donor with ankylosing spondylitis or in good health (not recorded which). CDR3 residues: CSARVDRLSTDTQYF. CDR3 DNA sequence: TGCAGTGCTAGAGTAGACAGGCTAAGCACAGATACGCAGTATTTT.